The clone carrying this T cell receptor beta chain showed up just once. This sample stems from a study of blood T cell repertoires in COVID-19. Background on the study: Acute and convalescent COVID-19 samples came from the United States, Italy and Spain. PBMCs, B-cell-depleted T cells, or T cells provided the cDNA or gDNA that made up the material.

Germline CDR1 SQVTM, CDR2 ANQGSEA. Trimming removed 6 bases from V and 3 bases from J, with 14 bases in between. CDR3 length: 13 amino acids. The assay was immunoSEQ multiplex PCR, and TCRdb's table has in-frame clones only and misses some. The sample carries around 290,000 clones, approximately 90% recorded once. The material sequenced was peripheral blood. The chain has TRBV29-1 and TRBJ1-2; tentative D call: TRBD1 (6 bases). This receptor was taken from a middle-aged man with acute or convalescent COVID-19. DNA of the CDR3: TGCAGCGTGTGGTTGACAGGATACTATGGCTACACCTTC. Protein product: CSVWLTGYYGYTF.